The clone carrying this TCR beta chain was detected only a few times. Its antigen is still unknown. The CDR3 has 16 amino acids. V was trimmed by 0 bases and J by 1 base, leaving 9 bases between them. The germline V gene has CDR1 LGHNA and CDR2 YSLEER. TCRdb re-analysed the RT-PCR reads in MiXCR, keeping a single row per CDR3 protein. The data show hundreds of thousands of distinct CDR3 sequences, around 15% seen once. These data come from a study of response to subunit inactivated influenza vaccine. Study-wide results and caveats: T cells newly recruited by each seasonal influenza vaccination are few, the authors suggested.

The chain is built from TRBV4-3 and TRBJ2-2; D may be TRBD2 (6 bases). This specimen was PBMCs from blood, taken 14 to 15 days before vaccination. The sequence was collected from a man in his fifties or sixties who received an inactivated influenza vaccine. DNA of the CDR3: TGCGCCAGCAGCCAAGATGTGGGAGGGAACACCGGGGAGCTGTTTTTT. Protein product: CASSQDVGGNTGELFF.